This T cell receptor (beta chain) is from a study of T-cell memory formation after mild COVID-19. Study at large: TCR clusters were mostly confined to one donor each. General study findings and limits: CD4/CD8 balance characterized clones contracting day 15 to 85, and CD4+ skew characterized later expanders. Clones that contracted clustered mainly in CM and EM if CD4+ and in EMRA if CD8+. Pre-infection memory showed some responding clones, and this suggested that cross-reactive memory joined.

This clonotype was seen at least ten times. Its target is not known. Using its own MiXCR run on the 5' RACE reads, TCRdb lists one record per CDR3 protein. Counted here are approximately 300,000 distinct CDR3 sequences, about 16% occurring once; the ten biggest clones make up 20% to 25%. Between the trimmed V and J ends, which lost 5 bases and 3 bases, there was a span of 11 bases. Looked up from germline, CDR1 is MDHEN and CDR2 is SYDVKM. The CDR3 runs 14 residues. Sample: PBMCs or a T cell subset sorted from them (not recorded which). This sequence originates from a man between 18 and 29 years old who had mild COVID-19 (a few samples of this study predate the infection). Cell type and time point are not known. The gene calls are TRBV28 and TRBJ2-1, with D hard to call. The CDR3 protein is CASSPESYYNEQFF. The DNA for the CDR3 is TGTGCCAGCAGTCCAGAGTCCTACTACAATGAGCAGTTCTTC.